This TCR beta chain was retrieved from a study of blood T cell repertoires in COVID-19. This table comes from immunoSEQ multiplex PCR, and its TCRdb copy is limited to in-frame clones, with some not included. The sample holds about 400,000 clones, 86% seen once. V was cut by 7 bases and J by 7 bases, with 14 bases left in between. The CDR3 has 13 amino acids. The origin of this receptor is a woman aged 25 to 39 with active or convalescent COVID-19. The sequencing sample was made of peripheral blood. The chain is built from TRBV12-3 or TRBV12-4 and TRBJ1-5; D is perhaps TRBD1 (6 bases). This CDR3 is CASTSAGEQPQHF. Here the CDR3 DNA reads TGTGCCAGCACGAGCGCAGGGGAGCAGCCCCAGCATTTT.